The 9 T cell receptor beta chains below all came from one sample that was sequenced in a study of blood T cell repertoires in COVID-19. Produced via immunoSEQ multiplex PCR; TCRdb's table is partial and in-frame only. The sample holds roughly 160,000 clones, approximately 85% seen once. Sequencing was carried out using peripheral blood. These receptors were obtained from an older woman with COVID-19, enrolled during active disease.

This clone was detected a few times. The chain links TRBV6-6 to TRBJ1-5; 8 bases are shared with TRBD1. After removal of 6 bases from V and 7 bases from J, the junction contained 14 bases not matched to a gene. Per the germline V gene, CDR1 is MNHNY and CDR2 is SVGAGI (reference sequence). This CDR3 contains 16 residues. CDR3 sequence (DNA): TGTGCCAGCAGCCTTTGGACAGGGCAGCTAGGACAGCCCCAGCATTTT. It is translated as CASSLWTGQLGQPQHF.

J is TRBJ2-3 and V is TRBV29-1; maybe TRBD2 (5 bases). Germline loops: CDR1 SQVTM, CDR2 ANQGSEA. V was cut by 7 bases and J by 5 bases, with 7 bases left in between. This CDR3 spans 10 amino acids. CDR3 in amino acids: CSGGLDTQYF. The CDR3 DNA follows: TGCAGCGGAGGACTAGATACGCAGTATTTT.

The chain joins TRBV7-9 to TRBJ1-2; D is perhaps TRBD1 (5 bases). In germline, CDR1 is SEHNR, CDR2 FQNEAQ (reference sequence). V shed 1 base and J shed 2 bases, with 11 bases lying between them. CDR3 length equals 15 residues. The DNA for the CDR3 is TGTGCCAGCAGCTTAGATATCGACAGCAACTATGGCTACACCTTC. It codes for CASSLDIDSNYGYTF.

The chain employs TRBV30 and TRBJ2-1, with 8 bases lining up with TRBD1. V lost 2 bases, J lost 6 bases, and 6 bases stayed unmatched. Germline V gives CDR1 GTSNPN, CDR2 SVGIG (reference sequence). The length of the CDR3 is 14 residues. This CDR3 reads CAWSLGQELNEQFF. CDR3 DNA: TGTGCCTGGAGTTTGGGACAGGAACTCAATGAGCAGTTCTTC.

The CDR3: CASRRFGMARGGELFF. CDR3 in DNA: TGCGCCAGCCGACGGTTCGGGATGGCGCGAGGCGGGGAGCTGTTTTTT. The chain links TRBV5-1 to TRBJ2-2, with D perhaps TRBD2 (5 bases). This CDR3 spans 16 amino acids. Trimming took 7 bases from V and 7 from J, leaving 23 bases between them. Germline V gene data show CDR1 as SGHRS and CDR2 as YFSETQ. Combining the CDR3 with reference TRBV5-1 and TRBJ2-2 gives the whole variable domain KAGVTQTPRYLIKTRGQQVTLSCSPISGHRSVSWYQQTPGQGLQFLFEYFSETQRNKGNFPGRFSGRQFSNSRSEMNVSTLELGDSALYLCASRRFGMARGGELFFGEGSRLTVL.

CDR3 coding DNA: TGTGCCAGCAGTGGGACACTAGCGGGAGGGCCGATCGAGCAGTACTTC. Protein sequence: CASSGTLAGGPIEQYF. V is TRBV6-1 and J is TRBJ2-7; 13 bases match TRBD2. Germline V lookup: CDR1 MNHNS, CDR2 SASEGT. V shed 4 bases and J 6 bases; nucleotides not matched to a gene: 9. The CDR3 runs 16 residues.

The J gene is TRBJ2-7, the V gene TRBV5-6, with D tentatively TRBD2 (5 bases). CDR3 size: 16 residues. V lost 3 bases, J lost 5 bases, and 21 bases lay in between. CDR1 and CDR2 from the germline V gene are SGHDT and YYEEEE. DNA of the CDR3: TGTGCCAGCAGCTCTACTAGGGCCAGGCCGGGCAACGAGCAGTACTTC. Its translation is CASSSTRARPGNEQYF.

The chain links TRBV7-8 to TRBJ2-7; the D gene is possibly TRBD2 (6 bases). Trimming took off 3 bases at V and 3 bases at J, with 21 bases between the two ends. Per germline, CDR1 SGHVS and CDR2 FQNEAQ. CDR3 length: 17 amino acids. CDR3 DNA: TGTGCCAGCAGCTTCCTAGCGACGGCTCTCTCGGGCTACGAGCAGTACTTC. Amino acids: CASSFLATALSGYEQYF.

This rearrangement joins TRBV27 to TRBJ1-3; 7 bases are a match to TRBD1. CDR1 and CDR2 from the germline V gene are MNHEY and SMNVEV (reference sequence). The V and J ends lost 10 bases and 2 bases, in that order; junction bases with no gene match: 11. The CDR3 extends over 15 amino acids. This CDR3 reads CANNGGRGTGNTIYF. The CDR3 nucleotides are TGTGCCAACAACGGTGGCAGGGGGACTGGAAACACCATATATTTT.